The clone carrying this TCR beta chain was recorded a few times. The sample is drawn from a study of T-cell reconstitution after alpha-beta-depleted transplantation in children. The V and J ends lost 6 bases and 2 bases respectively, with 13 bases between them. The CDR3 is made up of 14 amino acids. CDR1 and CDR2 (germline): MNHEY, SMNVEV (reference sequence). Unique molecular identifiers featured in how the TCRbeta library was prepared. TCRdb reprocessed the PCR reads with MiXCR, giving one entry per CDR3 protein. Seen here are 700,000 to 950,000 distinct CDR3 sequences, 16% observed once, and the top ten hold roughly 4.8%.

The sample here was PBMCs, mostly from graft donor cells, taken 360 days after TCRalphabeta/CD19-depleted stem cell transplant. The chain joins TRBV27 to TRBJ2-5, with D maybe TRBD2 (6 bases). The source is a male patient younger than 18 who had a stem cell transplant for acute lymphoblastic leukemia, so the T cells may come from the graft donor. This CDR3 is CASSTQSGQETQYF. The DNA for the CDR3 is TGTGCCAGCAGCACCCAGAGCGGGCAAGAGACCCAGTACTTC.